A single T cell receptor beta chain is shown here with its context. Its target is not known. The sample comes from a study of cytomegalovirus exposure and HLA in healthy donors. The PCR contained 60 Vbeta and 13 Jbeta primers. The table came from immunoSEQ multiplex PCR; TCRdb's copy has only in-frame clones and leaves some out. The sample lists roughly 220,000 clones, roughly 75% occurring once. These donors counted as nominally healthy when sampled, but unrecorded immune exposures were likely. Germline values: CDR1 SNHLY, CDR2 FYNNEI. The V gene lost 6 bases and the J gene lost 7 bases, with 10 bases spanning the gap. The CDR3 is made up of 12 amino acids. The study, taken as a whole, reports: More clonal expansion characterized HLA-associated TCR beta chains than equally common others in a later analysis. Later on, a genetic analysis was performed. It linked a missense variant in DCLRE1C with V- and J-gene trimming of TCR beta. Later analysis reportedly placed an Asian-associated ancestry cluster below the roughly 700-donor mean in N-insertions.

This receptor was taken from a woman younger than 45 in good health and CMV-seronegative. The V gene is TRBV2, the J gene TRBJ1-5; D gene uncertain. The sample comprised PBMCs. CDR3 coding DNA: TGTGCCAGCAGGAGGGCTGGGCAGCCCCAGCATTTT. Its translation is CASRRAGQPQHF.